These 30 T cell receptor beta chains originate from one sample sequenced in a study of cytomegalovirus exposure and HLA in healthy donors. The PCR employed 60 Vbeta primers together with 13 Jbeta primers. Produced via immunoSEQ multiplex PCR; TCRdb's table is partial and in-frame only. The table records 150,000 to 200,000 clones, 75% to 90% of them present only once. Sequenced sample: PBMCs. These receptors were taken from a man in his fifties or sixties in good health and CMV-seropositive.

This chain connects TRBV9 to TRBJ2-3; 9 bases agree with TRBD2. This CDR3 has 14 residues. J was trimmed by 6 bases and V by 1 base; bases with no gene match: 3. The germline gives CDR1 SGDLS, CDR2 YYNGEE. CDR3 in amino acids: CASSVRRGGDTQYF. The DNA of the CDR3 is TGTGCCAGCAGCGTAAGGCGGGGGGGCGATACGCAGTATTTT.

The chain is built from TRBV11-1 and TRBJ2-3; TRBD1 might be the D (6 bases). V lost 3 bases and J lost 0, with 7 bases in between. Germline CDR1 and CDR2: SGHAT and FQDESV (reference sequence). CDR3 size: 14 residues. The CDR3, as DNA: TGTGCCAGCAGCTTGCAGGGGAGCACAGATACGCAGTATTTT. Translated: CASSLQGSTDTQYF.

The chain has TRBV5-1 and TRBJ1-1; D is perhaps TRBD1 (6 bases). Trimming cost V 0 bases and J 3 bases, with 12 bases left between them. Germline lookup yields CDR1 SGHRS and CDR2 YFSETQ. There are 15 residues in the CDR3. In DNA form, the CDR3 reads TGCGCCAGCAGCTTGGGTGGGGGGGGCTACACTGAAGCTTTCTTT. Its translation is CASSLGGGGYTEAFF.

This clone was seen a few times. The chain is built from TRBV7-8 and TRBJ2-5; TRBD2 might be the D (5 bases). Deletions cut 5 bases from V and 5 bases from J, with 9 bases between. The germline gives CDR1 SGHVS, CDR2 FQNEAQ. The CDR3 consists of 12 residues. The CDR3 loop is CASSRRGETQYF. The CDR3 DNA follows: TGTGCCAGCAGCCGCAGAGGGGAGACCCAGTACTTC.

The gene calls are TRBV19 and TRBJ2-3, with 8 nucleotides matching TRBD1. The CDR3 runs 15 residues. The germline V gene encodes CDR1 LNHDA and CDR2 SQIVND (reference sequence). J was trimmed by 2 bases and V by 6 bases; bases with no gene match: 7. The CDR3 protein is CASSPLDRDTDTQYF. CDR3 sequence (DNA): TGTGCCAGTAGCCCACTGGACAGGGACACAGATACGCAGTATTTT.

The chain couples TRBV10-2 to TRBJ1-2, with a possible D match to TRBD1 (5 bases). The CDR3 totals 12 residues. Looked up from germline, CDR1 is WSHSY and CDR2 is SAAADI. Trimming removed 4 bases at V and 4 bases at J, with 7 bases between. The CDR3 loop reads CASSVDTYGYTF. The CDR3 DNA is TGCGCCAGCAGTGTGGACACCTATGGCTACACCTTC.

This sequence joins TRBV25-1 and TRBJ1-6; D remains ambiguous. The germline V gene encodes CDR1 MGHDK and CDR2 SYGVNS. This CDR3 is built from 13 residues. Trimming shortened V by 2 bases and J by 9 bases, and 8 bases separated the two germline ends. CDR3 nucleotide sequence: TGTGCCAGCAGTGAAAAAATCAGTTCACCCCTCCACTTT. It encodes CASSEKISSPLHF.

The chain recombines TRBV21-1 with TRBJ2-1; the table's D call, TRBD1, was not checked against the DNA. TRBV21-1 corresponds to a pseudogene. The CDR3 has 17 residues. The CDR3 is CASNPKTGQGAHNEQFF. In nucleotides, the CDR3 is TGTGCCAGCAACCCAAAGACCGGACAGGGGGCCCACAATGAGCAGTTCTTC.

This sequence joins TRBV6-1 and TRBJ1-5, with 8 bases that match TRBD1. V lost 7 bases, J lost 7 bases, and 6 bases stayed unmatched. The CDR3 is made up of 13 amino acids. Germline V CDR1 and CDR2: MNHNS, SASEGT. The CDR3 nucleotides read TGTGCCAGCACCGGACAGGGCGGGCAGCCCCAGCATTTT. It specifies CASTGQGGQPQHF.

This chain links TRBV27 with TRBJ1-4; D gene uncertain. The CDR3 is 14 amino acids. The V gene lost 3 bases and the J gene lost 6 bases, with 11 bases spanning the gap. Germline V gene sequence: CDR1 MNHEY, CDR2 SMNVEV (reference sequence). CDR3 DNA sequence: TGTGCCAGCAGTTTTATCCCCGGAGATGAAAAACTGTTTTTT. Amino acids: CASSFIPGDEKLFF.

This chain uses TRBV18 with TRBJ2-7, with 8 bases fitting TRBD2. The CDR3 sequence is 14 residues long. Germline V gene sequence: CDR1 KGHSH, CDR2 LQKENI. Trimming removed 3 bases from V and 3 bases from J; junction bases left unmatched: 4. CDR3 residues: CASSPAGGNYEQYF. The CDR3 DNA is TGTGCCAGCTCACCGGCGGGGGGAAACTACGAGCAGTACTTC.

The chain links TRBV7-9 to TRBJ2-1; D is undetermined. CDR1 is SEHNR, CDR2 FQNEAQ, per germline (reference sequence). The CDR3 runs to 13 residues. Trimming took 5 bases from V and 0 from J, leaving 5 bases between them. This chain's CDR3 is CASSESSYNEQFF. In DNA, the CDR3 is TGTGCCAGCAGCGAGAGCTCCTACAATGAGCAGTTCTTC.

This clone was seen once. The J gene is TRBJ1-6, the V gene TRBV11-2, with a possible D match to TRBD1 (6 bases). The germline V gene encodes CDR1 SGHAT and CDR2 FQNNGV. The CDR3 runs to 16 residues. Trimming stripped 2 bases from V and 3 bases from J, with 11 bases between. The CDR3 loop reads CASSLKTGLYNSPLHF. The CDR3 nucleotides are TGTGCCAGCAGCTTAAAGACAGGCCTCTATAATTCACCCCTCCACTTT.

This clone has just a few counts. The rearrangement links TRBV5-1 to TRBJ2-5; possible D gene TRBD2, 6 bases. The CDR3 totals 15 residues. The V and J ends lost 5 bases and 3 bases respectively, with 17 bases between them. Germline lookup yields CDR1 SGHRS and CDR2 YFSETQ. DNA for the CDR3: TGCGCCAGCAGTTTGCCGGGGGTTGCGAAAGAGACCCAGTACTTC. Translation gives CASSLPGVAKETQYF.

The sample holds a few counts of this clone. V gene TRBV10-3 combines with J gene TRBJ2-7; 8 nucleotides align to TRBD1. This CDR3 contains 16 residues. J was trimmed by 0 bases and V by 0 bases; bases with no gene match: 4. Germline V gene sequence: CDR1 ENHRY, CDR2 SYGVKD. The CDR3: CAISESRTGPSYEQYF. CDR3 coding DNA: TGTGCCATCAGTGAGTCCAGGACAGGGCCCTCCTACGAGCAGTACTTC.

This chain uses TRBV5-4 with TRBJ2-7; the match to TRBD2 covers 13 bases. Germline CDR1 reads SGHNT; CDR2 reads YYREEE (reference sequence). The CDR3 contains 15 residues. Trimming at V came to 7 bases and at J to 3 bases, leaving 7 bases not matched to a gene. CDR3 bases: TGTGCCAGCCGGTCCGGGACTAGCGGGAACTACGAGCAGTACTTC. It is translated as CASRSGTSGNYEQYF. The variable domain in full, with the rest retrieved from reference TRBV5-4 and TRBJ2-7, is ETGVTQSPTHLIKTRGQQVTLRCSSQSGHNTVSWYQQALGQGPQFIFQYYREEENGRGNFPPRFSGLQFPNYSSELNVNALELDDSALYLCASRSGTSGNYEQYFGPGTRLTVT.

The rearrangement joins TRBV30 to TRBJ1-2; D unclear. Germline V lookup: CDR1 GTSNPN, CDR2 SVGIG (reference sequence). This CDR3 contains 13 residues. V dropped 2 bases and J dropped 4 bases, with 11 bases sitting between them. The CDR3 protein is CAWSNSGIYGYTF. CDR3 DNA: TGTGCCTGGAGTAACTCAGGTATCTATGGCTACACCTTC. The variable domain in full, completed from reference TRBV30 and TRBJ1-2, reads SQTIHQWPATLVQPVGSPLSLECTVEGTSNPNLYWYRQAAGRGLQLLFYSVGIGQISSEVPQNLSASRPQDRQFILSSKKLLLSDSGFYLCAWSNSGIYGYTFGSGTRLTVV.

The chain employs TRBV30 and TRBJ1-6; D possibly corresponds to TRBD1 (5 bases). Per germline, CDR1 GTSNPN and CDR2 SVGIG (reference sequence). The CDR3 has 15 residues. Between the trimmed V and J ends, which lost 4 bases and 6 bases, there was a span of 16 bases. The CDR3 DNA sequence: TGTGCCTGGACCCGGGGGGGGGTTGTTAATTCACCCCTCCACTTT. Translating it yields CAWTRGGVVNSPLHF.

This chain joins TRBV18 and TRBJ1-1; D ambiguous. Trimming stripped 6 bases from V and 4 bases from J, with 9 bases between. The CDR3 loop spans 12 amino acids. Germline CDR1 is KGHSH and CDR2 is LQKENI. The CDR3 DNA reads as TGTGCCAGCTCCAGCGACGTCACTGAAGCTTTCTTT. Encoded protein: CASSSDVTEAFF.

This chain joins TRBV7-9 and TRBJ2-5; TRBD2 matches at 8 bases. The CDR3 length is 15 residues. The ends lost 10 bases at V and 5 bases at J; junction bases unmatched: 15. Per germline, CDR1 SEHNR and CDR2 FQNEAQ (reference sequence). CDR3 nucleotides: TGTGCCATCCACCCTCAACGGGGGGGCCGGGAGACCCAGTACTTC. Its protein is CAIHPQRGGRETQYF. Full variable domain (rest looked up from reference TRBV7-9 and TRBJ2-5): DTGVSQNPRHKITKRGQNVTFRCDPISEHNRLYWYRQTLGQGPEFLTYFQNEAQLEKSRLLSDRFSAERPKGSFSTLEIQRTEQGDSAMYLCAIHPQRGGRETQYFGPGTRLLVL.

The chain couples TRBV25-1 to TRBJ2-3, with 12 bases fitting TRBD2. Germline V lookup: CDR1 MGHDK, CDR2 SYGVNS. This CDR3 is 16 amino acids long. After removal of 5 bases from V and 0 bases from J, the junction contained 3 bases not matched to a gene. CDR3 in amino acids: CASSRGLAGSTDTQYF. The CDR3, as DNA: TGTGCCAGCAGTCGAGGACTAGCGGGGAGCACAGATACGCAGTATTTT.

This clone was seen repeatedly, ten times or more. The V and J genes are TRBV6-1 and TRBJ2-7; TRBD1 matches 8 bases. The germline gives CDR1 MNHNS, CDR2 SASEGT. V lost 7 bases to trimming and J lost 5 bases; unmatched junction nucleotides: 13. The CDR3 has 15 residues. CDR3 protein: CASTSDRASADEQYF. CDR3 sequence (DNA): TGTGCCAGCACCTCGGACAGGGCTAGTGCGGACGAGCAGTACTTC.

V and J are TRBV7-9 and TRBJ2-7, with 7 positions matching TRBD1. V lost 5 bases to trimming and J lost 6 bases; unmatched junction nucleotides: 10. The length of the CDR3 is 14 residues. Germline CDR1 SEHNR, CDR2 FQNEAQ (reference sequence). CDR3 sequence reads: CASSIMTGKSEQYF. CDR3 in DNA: TGTGCCAGCAGCATTATGACAGGGAAGTCCGAGCAGTACTTC. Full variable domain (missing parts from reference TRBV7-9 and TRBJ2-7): DTGVSQNPRHKITKRGQNVTFRCDPISEHNRLYWYRQTLGQGPEFLTYFQNEAQLEKSRLLSDRFSAERPKGSFSTLEIQRTEQGDSAMYLCASSIMTGKSEQYFGPGTRLTVT.

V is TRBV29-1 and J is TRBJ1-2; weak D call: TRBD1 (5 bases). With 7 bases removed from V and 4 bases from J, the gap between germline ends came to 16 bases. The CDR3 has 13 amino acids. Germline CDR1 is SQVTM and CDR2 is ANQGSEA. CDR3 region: CSAPAGLPYGYTF. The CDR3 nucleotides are TGCAGCGCCCCTGCAGGGCTCCCCTATGGCTACACCTTC.

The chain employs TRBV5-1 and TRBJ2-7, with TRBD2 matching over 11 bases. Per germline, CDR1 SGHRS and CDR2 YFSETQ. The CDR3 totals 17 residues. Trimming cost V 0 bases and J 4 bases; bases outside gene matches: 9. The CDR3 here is CASSLVWLAGGPYEQYF. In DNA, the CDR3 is TGCGCCAGCAGCTTGGTTTGGCTAGCGGGGGGTCCGTACGAGCAGTACTTC.

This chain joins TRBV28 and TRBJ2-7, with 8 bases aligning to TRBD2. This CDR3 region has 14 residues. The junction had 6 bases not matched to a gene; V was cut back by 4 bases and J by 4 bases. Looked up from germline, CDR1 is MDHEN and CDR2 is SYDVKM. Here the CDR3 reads CASSSPPGGYEQYF. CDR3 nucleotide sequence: TGTGCCAGCAGTTCCCCCCCGGGGGGGTACGAGCAGTACTTC.

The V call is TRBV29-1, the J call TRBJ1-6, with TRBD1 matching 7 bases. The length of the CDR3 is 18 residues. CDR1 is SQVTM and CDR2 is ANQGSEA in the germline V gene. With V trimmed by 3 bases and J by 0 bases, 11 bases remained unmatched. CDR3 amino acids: CSVDSDRVGSSYNSPLHF. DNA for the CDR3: TGCAGCGTTGATAGTGACAGGGTGGGCAGCTCCTATAATTCACCCCTCCACTTT.

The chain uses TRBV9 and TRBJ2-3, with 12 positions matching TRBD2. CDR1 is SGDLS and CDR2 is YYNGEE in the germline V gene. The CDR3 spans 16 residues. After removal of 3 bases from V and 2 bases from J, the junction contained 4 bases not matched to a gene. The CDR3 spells CASSARLAGATDTQYF. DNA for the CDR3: TGTGCCAGCAGCGCCAGACTAGCGGGGGCCACAGATACGCAGTATTTT.

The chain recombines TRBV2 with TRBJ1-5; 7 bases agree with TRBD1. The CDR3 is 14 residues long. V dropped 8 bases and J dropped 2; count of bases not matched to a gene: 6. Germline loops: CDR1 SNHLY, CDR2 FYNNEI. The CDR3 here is CASARDRGNQPQHF. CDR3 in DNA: TGTGCCAGCGCAAGAGACAGGGGCAATCAGCCCCAGCATTTT.

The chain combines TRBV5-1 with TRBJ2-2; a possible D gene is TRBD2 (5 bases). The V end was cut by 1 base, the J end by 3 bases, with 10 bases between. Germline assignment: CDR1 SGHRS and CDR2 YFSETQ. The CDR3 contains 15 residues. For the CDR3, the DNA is TGCGCCAGCAGCTTGTTAGAGGGTTACACCGGGGAGCTGTTTTTT. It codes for CASSLLEGYTGELFF.